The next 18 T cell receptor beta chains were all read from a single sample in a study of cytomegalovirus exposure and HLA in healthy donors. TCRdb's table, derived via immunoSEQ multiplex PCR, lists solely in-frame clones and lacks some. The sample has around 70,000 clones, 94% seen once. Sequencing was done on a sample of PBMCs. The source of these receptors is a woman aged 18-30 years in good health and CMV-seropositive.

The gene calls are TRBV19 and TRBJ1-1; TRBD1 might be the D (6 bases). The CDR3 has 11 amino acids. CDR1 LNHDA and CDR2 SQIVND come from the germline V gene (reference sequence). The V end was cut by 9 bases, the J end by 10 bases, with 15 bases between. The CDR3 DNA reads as TGTGCCAGCGAGGGACAACACGTAGCTTTCTTT. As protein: CASEGQHVAFF.

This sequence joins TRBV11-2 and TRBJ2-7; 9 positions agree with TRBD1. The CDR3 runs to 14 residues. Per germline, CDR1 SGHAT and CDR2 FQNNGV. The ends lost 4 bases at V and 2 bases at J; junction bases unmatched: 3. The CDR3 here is CASSSGTGPYEQYF. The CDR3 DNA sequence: TGTGCCAGCAGCTCCGGGACAGGGCCCTACGAGCAGTACTTC.

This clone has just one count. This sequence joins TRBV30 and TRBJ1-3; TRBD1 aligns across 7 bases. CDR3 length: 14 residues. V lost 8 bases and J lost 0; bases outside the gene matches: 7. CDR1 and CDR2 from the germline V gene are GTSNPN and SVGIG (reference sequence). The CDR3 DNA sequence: TGTGCCGTTAACAGGGGTAACTCTGGAAACACCATATATTTT. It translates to CAVNRGNSGNTIYF.

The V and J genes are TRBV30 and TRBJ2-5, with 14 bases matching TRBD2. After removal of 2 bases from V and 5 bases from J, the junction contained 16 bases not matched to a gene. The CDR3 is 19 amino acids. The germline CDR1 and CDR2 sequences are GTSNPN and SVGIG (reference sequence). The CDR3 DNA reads TGTGCCTGGAGTCCTCCGCCGGGACTAGCGGGAGAGTTTGGGGAGACCCAGTACTTC. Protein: CAWSPPPGLAGEFGETQYF.

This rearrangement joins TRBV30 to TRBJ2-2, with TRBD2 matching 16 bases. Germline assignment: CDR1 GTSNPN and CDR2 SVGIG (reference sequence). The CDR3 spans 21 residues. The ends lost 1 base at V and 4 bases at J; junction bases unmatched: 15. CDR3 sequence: CAWSGYTGTSGGAVFTGELFF. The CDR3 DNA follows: TGTGCCTGGAGTGGCTATACCGGGACTAGCGGGGGGGCCGTCTTCACCGGGGAGCTGTTTTTT.

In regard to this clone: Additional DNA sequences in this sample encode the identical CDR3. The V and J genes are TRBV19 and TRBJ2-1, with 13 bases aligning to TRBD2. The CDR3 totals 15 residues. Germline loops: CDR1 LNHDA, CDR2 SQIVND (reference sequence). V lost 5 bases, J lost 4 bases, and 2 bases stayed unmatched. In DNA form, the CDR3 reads TGTGCCAGTAGTCGGACTAGCGGGGGATACAATGAGCAGTTCTTC. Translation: CASSRTSGGYNEQFF.

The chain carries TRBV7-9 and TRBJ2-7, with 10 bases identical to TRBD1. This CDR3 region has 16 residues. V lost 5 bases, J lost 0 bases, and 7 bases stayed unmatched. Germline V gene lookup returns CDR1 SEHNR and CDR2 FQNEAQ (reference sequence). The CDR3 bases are TGTGCCAGCAGCCGAACGGACAGGGGGGCCTCCTACGAGCAGTACTTC. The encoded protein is CASSRTDRGASYEQYF.

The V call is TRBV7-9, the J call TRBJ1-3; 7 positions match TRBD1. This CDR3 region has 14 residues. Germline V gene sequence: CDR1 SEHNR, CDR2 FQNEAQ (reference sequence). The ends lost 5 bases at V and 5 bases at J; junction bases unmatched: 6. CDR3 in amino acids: CASSAQGLRNTIYF. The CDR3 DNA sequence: TGTGCCAGCAGCGCACAGGGGCTCCGAAACACCATATATTTT.

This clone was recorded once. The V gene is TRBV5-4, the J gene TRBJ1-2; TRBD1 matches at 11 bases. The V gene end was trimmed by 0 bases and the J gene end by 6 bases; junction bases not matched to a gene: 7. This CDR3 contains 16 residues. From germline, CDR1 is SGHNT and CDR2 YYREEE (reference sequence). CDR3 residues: CASSLAWTGGADGYTF. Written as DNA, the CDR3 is TGTGCCAGCAGCTTGGCGTGGACAGGGGGCGCGGATGGCTACACCTTC.

The CDR3 nucleotides read TGTGCCTGGAGTGTTGAGATCGAGCAGTACTTC. It codes for CAWSVEIEQYF. This chain connects TRBV30 to TRBJ2-7; the D is unclear. The CDR3 sequence is 11 residues long. Per the germline V gene, CDR1 is GTSNPN and CDR2 is SVGIG (reference sequence). Trimming removed 0 bases at V and 6 bases at J, with 6 bases between. Full variable domain (missing parts from reference TRBV30 and TRBJ2-7): SQTIHQWPATLVQPVGSPLSLECTVEGTSNPNLYWYRQAAGRGLQLLFYSVGIGQISSEVPQNLSASRPQDRQFILSSKKLLLSDSGFYLCAWSVEIEQYFGPGTRLTVT.

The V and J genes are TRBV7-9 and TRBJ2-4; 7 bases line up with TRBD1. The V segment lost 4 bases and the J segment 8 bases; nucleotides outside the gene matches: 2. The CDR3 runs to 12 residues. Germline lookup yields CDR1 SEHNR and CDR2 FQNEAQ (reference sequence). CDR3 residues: CASSWTGDIQYF. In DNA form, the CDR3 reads TGTGCCAGCAGCTGGACAGGCGACATTCAGTACTTC. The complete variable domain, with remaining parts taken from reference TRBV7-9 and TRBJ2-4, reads DTGVSQNPRHKITKRGQNVTFRCDPISEHNRLYWYRQTLGQGPEFLTYFQNEAQLEKSRLLSDRFSAERPKGSFSTLEIQRTEQGDSAMYLCASSWTGDIQYFGAGTRLSVL.

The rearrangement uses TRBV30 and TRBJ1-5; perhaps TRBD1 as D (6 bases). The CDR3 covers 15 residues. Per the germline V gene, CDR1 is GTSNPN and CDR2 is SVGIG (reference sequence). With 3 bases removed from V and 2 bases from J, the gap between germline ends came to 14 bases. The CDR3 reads CAWSHQGTRNQPQHF. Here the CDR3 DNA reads TGTGCCTGGAGCCATCAGGGGACACGCAATCAGCCCCAGCATTTT.

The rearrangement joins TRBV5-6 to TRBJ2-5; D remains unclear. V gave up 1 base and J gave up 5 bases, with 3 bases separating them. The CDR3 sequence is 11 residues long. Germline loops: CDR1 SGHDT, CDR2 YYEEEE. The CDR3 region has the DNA TGTGCCAGCAGCTTGCGGGAGACCCAGTACTTC. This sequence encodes CASSLRETQYF.

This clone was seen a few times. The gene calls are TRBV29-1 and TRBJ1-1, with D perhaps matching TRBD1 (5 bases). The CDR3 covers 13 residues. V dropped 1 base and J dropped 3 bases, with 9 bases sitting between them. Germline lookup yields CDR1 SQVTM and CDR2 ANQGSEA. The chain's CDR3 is CSVEVGGDTEAFF. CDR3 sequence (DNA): TGCAGCGTTGAAGTGGGGGGAGACACTGAAGCTTTCTTT.

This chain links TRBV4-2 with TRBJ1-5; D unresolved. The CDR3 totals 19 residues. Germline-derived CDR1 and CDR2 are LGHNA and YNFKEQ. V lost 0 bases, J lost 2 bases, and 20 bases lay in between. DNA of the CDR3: TGTGCCAGCAGCCAAGATCCCCTTAGCGGCAGCGGAGGCAATCAGCCCCAGCATTTT. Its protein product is CASSQDPLSGSGGNQPQHF.

CDR3 loop: CASSLAGFGSEQYF. CDR3 sequence (DNA): TGTGCCAGCAGCTTAGCAGGGTTTGGAAGCGAGCAGTACTTC. This rearrangement joins TRBV13 to TRBJ2-7; D might be TRBD1 (5 bases). V dropped 1 base and J dropped 6 bases, with 13 bases sitting between them. Germline V gene sequence: CDR1 PRHDT, CDR2 FYEKMQ (reference sequence). This CDR3 has 14 amino acids.

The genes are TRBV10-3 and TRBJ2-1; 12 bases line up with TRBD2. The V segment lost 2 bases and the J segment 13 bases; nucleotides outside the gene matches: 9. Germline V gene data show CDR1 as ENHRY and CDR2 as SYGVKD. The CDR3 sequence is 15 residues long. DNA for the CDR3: TGTGCCATCAGTGAGCCGGGACTAGCGGGCGGTTTTCAGTTCTTC. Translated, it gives CAISEPGLAGGFQFF.

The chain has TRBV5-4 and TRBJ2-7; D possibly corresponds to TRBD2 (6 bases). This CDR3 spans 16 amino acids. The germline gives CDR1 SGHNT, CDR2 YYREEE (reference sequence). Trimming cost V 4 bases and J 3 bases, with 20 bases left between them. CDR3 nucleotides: TGTGCCAGCAGCACGTCCTCCGGGACTGTGAACTACGAGCAGTACTTC. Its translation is CASSTSSGTVNYEQYF.